The 2 T cell receptor beta chains in this list originate from one sample, sequenced in a study of OX40 agonist ivuxolimab in advanced cancers. Some clones are missing from TCRdb's copy, which holds only in-frame ones; the method was immunoSEQ multiplex PCR. The profile shows tens of thousands of clones, 81% of them singletons. The source was CD4+ or CD8+ T cells sorted from blood, collected in a trial of the OX40 agonist ivuxolimab. The receptors shown here come from an adult with an advanced solid tumor such as melanoma, head and neck, liver or kidney cancer.

The chain joins TRBV7-2 to TRBJ2-3; D not certain. The germline V gene has CDR1 SGHTA and CDR2 FQGNSA. This CDR3 is 16 amino acids long. Deletions cut 5 bases from V and 7 bases from J, with 22 bases between. CDR3 sequence reads: CASSTKVGTGVYTQYF. The CDR3 coding sequence is TGTGCCAGCAGCACCAAAGTAGGCACGGGCGTTTATACGCAGTATTTT.

This CDR3 reads CASSLEGASETQYF. The CDR3 DNA reads as TGCGCCAGCAGTTTAGAGGGGGCAAGCGAGACCCAGTACTTC. This sequence joins TRBV5-1 and TRBJ2-5; TRBD1 agrees at 7 bases. The CDR3 sequence is 14 residues long. J was trimmed by 5 bases and V by 5 bases; bases with no gene match: 9. Germline V CDR1 and CDR2: SGHRS, YFSETQ.